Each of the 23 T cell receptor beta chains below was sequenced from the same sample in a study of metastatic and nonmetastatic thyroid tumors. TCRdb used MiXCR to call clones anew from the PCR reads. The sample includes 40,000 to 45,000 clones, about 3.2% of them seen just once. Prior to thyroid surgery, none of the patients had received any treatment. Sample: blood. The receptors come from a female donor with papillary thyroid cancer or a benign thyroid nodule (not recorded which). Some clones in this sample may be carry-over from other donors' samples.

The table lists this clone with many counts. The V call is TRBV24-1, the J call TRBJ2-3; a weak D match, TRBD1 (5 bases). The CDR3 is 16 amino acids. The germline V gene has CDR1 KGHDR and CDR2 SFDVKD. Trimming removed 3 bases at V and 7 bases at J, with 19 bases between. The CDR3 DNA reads TGTGCCACCAGTGATGAGTGGGGCACAGGTCTGAATACGCAGTATTTT. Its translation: CATSDEWGTGLNTQYF.

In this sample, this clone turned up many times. The CDR3 spells CASSARERGYGYTF. CDR3 nucleotides: TGTGCCAGTAGTGCCCGGGAGAGGGGCTATGGCTACACCTTC. This chain joins TRBV19 and TRBJ1-2; D might be TRBD1 (5 bases). The germline gives CDR1 LNHDA, CDR2 SQIVND (reference sequence). The V gene lost 5 bases and the J gene lost 4 bases, with 14 bases spanning the gap. The CDR3 is 14 residues long.

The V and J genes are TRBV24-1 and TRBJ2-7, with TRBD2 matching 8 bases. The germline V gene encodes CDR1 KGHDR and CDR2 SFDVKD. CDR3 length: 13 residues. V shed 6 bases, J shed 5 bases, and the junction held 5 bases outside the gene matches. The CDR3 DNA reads TGTGCCACCAGTAGCGGGAGTTTCCACGAGCAGTACTTC. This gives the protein CATSSGSFHEQYF.

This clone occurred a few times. Here the CDR3 reads CASSTPGSNQPQHF. CDR3 in DNA: TGTGCCAGCAGTACTCCGGGGAGCAATCAGCCCCAGCATTTT. V gene TRBV28 combines with J gene TRBJ1-5, with D unresolved. V lost 5 bases, J lost 1 base, and 9 bases lay in between. The CDR3 covers 14 residues. Germline assignment: CDR1 MDHEN and CDR2 SYDVKM.

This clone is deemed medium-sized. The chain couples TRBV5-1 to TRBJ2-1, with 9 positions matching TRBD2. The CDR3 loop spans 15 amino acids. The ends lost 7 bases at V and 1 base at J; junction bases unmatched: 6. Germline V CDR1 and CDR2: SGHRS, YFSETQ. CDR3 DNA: TGCGCCAGCGGGGTAGCGGGAGCGTCCTACAATGAGCAGTTCTTC. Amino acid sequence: CASGVAGASYNEQFF.

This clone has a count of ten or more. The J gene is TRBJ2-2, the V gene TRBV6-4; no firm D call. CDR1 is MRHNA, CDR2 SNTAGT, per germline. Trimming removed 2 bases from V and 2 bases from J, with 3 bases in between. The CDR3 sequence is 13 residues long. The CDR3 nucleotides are TGTGCCAGCAGTGACGGTAACACCGGGGAGCTGTTTTTT. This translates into CASSDGNTGELFF.

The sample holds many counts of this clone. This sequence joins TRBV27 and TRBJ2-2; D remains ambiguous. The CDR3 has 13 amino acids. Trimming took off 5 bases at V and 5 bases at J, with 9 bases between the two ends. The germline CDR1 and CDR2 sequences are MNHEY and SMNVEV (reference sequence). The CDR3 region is CASSSTWTGELFF. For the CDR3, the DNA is TGTGCCAGCAGTAGCACGTGGACCGGGGAGCTGTTTTTT.

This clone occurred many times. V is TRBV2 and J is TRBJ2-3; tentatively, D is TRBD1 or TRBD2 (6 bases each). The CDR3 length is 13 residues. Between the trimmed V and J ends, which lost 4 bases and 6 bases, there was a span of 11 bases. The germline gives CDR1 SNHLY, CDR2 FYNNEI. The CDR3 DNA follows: TGTGCCAGCAGTGGACTAGGGGGTGATACGCAGTATTTT. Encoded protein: CASSGLGGDTQYF.

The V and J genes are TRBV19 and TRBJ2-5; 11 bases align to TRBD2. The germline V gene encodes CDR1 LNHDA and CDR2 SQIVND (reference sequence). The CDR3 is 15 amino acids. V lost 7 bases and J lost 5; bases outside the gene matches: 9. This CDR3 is CASKPTSGMWETQYF. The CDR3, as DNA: TGTGCCAGTAAACCGACTAGCGGGATGTGGGAGACCCAGTACTTC.

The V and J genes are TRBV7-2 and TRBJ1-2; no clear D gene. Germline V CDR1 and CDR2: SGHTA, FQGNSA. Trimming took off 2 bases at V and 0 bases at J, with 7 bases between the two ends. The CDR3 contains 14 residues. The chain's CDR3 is CASSLIGPNYGYTF. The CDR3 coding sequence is TGTGCCAGCAGCTTAATAGGGCCTAACTATGGCTACACCTTC. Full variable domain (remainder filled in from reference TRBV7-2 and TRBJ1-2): GAGVSQSPSNKVTEKGKDVELRCDPISGHTALYWYRQSLGQGLEFLIYFQGNSAPDKSGLPSDRFSAERTGGSVSTLTIQRTQQEDSAVYLCASSLIGPNYGYTFGSGTRLTVV.

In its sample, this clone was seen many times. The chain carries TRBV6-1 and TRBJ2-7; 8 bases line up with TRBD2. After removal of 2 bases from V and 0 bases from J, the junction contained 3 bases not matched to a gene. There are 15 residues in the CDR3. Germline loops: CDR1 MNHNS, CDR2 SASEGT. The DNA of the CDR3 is TGTGCCAGCAGTGAAAGAAGCGGGAGCTCCTACGAGCAGTACTTC. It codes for CASSERSGSSYEQYF.

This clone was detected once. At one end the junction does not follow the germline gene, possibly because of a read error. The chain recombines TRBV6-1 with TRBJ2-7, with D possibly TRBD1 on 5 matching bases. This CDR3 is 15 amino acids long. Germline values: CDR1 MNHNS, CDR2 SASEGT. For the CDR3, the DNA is TGTGCCTGCAGGACAAGAGGCGTCAGCCGAAACGAGCAGTACTTC. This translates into CACRTRGVSRNEQYF.

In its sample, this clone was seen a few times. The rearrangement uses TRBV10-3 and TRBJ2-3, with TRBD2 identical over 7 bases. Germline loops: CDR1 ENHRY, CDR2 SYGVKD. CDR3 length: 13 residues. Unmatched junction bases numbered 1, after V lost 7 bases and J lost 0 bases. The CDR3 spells CAITSGSTDTQYF. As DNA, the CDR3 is TGTGCCATCACTAGCGGAAGCACAGATACGCAGTATTTT.

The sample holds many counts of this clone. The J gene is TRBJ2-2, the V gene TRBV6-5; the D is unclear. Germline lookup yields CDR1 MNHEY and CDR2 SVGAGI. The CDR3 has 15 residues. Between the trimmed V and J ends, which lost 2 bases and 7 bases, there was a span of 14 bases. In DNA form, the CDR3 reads TGTGCCAGCAGTTACGGGTCGAATATGGGCGGGGAGCTGTTTTTT. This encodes CASSYGSNMGGELFF.

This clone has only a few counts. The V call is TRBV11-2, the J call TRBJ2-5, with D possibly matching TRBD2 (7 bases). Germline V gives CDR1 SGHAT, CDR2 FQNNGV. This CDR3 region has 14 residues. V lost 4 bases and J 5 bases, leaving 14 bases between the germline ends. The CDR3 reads CASSWGGAQETQYF. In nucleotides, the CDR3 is TGTGCCAGCAGCTGGGGGGGGGCTCAGGAGACCCAGTACTTC.

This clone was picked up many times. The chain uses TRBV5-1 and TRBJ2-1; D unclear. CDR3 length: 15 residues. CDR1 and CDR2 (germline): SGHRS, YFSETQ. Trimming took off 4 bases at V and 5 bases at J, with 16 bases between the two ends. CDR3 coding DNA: TGCGCCAGCAGCCTAACTACGGGTTCCGACAATGAGCAGTTCTTC. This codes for CASSLTTGSDNEQFF.

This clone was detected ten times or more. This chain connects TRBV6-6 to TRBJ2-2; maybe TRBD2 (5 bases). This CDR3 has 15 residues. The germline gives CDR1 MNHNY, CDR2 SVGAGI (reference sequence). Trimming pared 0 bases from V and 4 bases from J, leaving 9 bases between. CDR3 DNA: TGTGCCAGCAGTTACTCGAGGGCCGGCACCGGGGAGCTGTTTTTT. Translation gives CASSYSRAGTGELFF.

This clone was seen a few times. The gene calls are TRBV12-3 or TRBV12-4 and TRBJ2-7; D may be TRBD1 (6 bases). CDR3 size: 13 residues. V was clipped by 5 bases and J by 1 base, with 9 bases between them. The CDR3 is CASSVTGSYEQYF. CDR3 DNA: TGTGCCAGCAGTGTTACAGGGTCCTACGAGCAGTACTTC.

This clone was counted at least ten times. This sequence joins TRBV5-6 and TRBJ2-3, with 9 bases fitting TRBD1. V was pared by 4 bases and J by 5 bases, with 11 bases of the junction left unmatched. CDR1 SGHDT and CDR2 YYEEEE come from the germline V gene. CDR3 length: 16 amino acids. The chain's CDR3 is CASSLIPGQGQDTQYF. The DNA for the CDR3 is TGTGCCAGCAGCCTAATACCGGGACAGGGACAAGATACGCAGTATTTT. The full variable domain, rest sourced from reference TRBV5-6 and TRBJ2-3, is DAGVTQSPTHLIKTRGQQVTLRCSPKSGHDTVSWYQQALGQGPQFIFQYYEEEERQRGNFPDRFSGHQFPNYSSELNVNALLLGDSALYLCASSLIPGQGQDTQYFGPGTRLTVL.

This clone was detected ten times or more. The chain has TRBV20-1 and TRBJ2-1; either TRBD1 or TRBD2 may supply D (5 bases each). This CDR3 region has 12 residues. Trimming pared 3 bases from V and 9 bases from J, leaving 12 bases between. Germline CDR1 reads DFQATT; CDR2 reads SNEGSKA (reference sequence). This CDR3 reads CSARGVYVEQFF. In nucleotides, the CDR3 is TGCAGTGCTAGGGGGGTTTACGTTGAGCAGTTCTTC.

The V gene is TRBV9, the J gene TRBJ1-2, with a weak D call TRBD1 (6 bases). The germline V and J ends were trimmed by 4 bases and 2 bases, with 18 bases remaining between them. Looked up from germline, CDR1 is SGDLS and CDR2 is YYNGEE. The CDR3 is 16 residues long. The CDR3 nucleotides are TGTGCCAGCAGCACCCCCCGTTCAGGGGTAAACTATGGCTACACCTTC. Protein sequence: CASSTPRSGVNYGYTF.

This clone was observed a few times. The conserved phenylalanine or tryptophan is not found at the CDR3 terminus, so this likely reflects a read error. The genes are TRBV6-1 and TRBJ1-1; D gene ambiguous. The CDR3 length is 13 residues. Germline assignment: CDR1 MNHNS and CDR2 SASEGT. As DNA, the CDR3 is TGTGCCAGCGGTGAGAAAACCAACACTGAAGCTTTCCTT. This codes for CASGEKTNTEAFL.

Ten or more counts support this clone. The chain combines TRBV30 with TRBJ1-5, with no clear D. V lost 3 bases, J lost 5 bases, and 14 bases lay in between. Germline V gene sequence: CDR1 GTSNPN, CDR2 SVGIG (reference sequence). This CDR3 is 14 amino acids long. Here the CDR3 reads CAWSSPMDHQPQHF. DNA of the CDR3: TGTGCCTGGAGCTCCCCTATGGATCATCAGCCCCAGCATTTT.